A single sample is the source of the 12 T cell receptor beta chains below, sequenced in a study of cytomegalovirus exposure and HLA in healthy donors. The PCR employed 60 Vbeta primers together with 13 Jbeta primers. Clones were sequenced by immunoSEQ multiplex PCR, and TCRdb holds only the in-frame ones, with some missing. The sample includes about 200,000 clones, around four fifths seen only once; the top ten take less than 3%. Input material: PBMCs. The receptor source for this set is a woman aged 40 to 50 in good health and CMV-seronegative.

The gene calls are TRBV28 and TRBJ1-1; 8 nucleotides line up with TRBD1. Germline CDR1 reads MDHEN; CDR2 reads SYDVKM. This CDR3 region has 15 residues. Trimming cost V 1 base and J 1 base; bases outside gene matches: 2. The CDR3 loop is CASSLYRGTNTEAFF. CDR3 sequence (DNA): TGTGCCAGCAGTTTATACAGGGGGACGAACACTGAAGCTTTCTTT.

This sequence joins TRBV5-8 and TRBJ2-1; TRBD2 agrees at 11 bases. Germline V gene sequence: CDR1 SGHTS, CDR2 YDEGEE. The CDR3 is made up of 16 amino acids. The ends lost 5 bases at V and 8 bases at J; junction bases unmatched: 12. CDR3 amino acids: CASSSAWGLAVDEQFF. The CDR3 DNA follows: TGTGCCAGCAGTTCCGCTTGGGGACTAGCGGTCGATGAGCAGTTCTTC.

The chain carries TRBV11-2 and TRBJ1-2, with 9 nucleotides matching TRBD1. The CDR3 spans 13 residues. Per germline, CDR1 SGHAT and CDR2 FQNNGV. With 5 bases clipped from V and 8 bases from J, the junction kept 6 bases outside the gene matches. In DNA form, the CDR3 reads TGTGCCAGCAGCCCGGGGGGACAGGGAGGCTACACCTTC. Translating it yields CASSPGGQGGYTF. Based on the CDR3 plus reference TRBV11-2 and TRBJ1-2, the full variable domain is EAGVAQSPRYKIIEKRQSVAFWCNPISGHATLYWYQQILGQGPKLLIQFQNNGVVDDSQLPKDRFSAERLKGVDSTLKIQPAKLEDSAVYLCASSPGGQGGYTFGSGTRLTVV.

The genes are TRBV2 and TRBJ1-3, with TRBD1 matching 9 bases. J lost 8 bases, V lost 8 bases, and 7 bases had no gene match. This CDR3 comprises 13 residues. CDR1 and CDR2 (germline): SNHLY, FYNNEI. The CDR3 spells CASAGTGPDTIYF. The DNA of the CDR3 is TGTGCCAGCGCCGGGACAGGGCCGGACACCATATATTTT.

The CDR3 loop reads CASSNLLAGPQYF. DNA for the CDR3: TGTGCCAGCAGCAACCTACTAGCGGGGCCGCAGTATTTT. The chain combines TRBV5-8 with TRBJ2-3; 10 bases are shared with TRBD2. Germline CDR1 and CDR2: SGHTS and YDEGEE. Trimming removed 4 bases from V and 10 bases from J; junction bases left unmatched: 6. The length of the CDR3 is 13 residues.

This sequence joins TRBV7-8 and TRBJ2-7, with TRBD2 matching over 7 bases. The junction had 4 bases not matched to a gene; V was cut back by 1 base and J by 4 bases. CDR1 and CDR2 (germline): SGHVS, FQNEAQ. The CDR3 runs 14 residues. CDR3 protein: CASSLGGRGYEQYF. The CDR3 DNA follows: TGTGCCAGCAGCTTAGGTGGGAGGGGTTACGAGCAGTACTTC.

The rearrangement uses TRBV2 and TRBJ2-6; D is possibly TRBD1 (7 bases). V lost 9 bases and J lost 0, with 18 bases in between. This CDR3 is 17 amino acids long. The germline V gene has CDR1 SNHLY and CDR2 FYNNEI. The CDR3 sequence: CASRGTEASSGANVLTF. CDR3 in DNA: TGTGCCAGTCGGGGGACAGAGGCGAGCTCTGGGGCCAACGTCCTGACTTTC.

CDR3 nucleotides: TGTGCCAGCAGTTACTTCGCGGGCGTTTCCACAGATACGCAGTATTTT. This gives the protein CASSYFAGVSTDTQYF. V and J are TRBV6-5 and TRBJ2-3; weak D call: TRBD2 (5 bases). The germline V gene has CDR1 MNHEY and CDR2 SVGAGI. V was pared by 1 base and J by 2 bases, with 13 bases between. The CDR3 is 16 amino acids.

This clone has more than one count but fewer than ten. The chain is built from TRBV15 and TRBJ2-3; D is ambiguous. Germline V gives CDR1 LNHNV, CDR2 YYDKDF (reference sequence). Trimming cost V 5 bases and J 5 bases, with 11 bases left between them. This CDR3 contains 13 residues. CDR3 sequence reads: CATSGDLLDTQYF. DNA for the CDR3: TGTGCCACCAGCGGCGACTTATTAGATACGCAGTATTTT.

The V gene is TRBV30, the J gene TRBJ2-5; D unresolved. CDR3 length equals 13 residues. The germline CDR1 and CDR2 sequences are GTSNPN and SVGIG (reference sequence). Trimming removed 2 bases from V and 9 bases from J, with 16 bases in between. CDR3 residues: CAWSTFFGVAQYF. CDR3 in DNA: TGTGCCTGGAGTACCTTCTTCGGAGTGGCCCAGTACTTC.

This sequence joins TRBV7-9 and TRBJ2-7; 7 positions agree with TRBD1. This CDR3 has 14 amino acids. V was clipped by 4 bases and J by 0 bases; unmatched bases: 3. Per germline, CDR1 SEHNR and CDR2 FQNEAQ (reference sequence). The CDR3 nucleotides read TGTGCCAGCAGCTCGACAGGGAACTCCTACGAGCAGTACTTC. Protein product: CASSSTGNSYEQYF.

This rearrangement joins TRBV5-8 to TRBJ2-7; possibly TRBD2 for D (6 bases). CDR1 and CDR2 from the germline V gene are SGHTS and YDEGEE. The CDR3 has 14 amino acids. The V gene lost 4 bases and the J gene lost 3 bases, with 14 bases spanning the gap. CDR3 DNA sequence: TGTGCCAGCAGCCCTCTGGCGGGGAGCTACGAGCAGTACTTC. It codes for CASSPLAGSYEQYF.